This T cell receptor beta chain was captured in a study of cytomegalovirus exposure and HLA in healthy donors. The V gene's germline CDR1 is SGHTA and CDR2 FQGTGA. Deletions cut 5 bases from V and 3 bases from J, with 10 bases between. This CDR3 spans 13 amino acids. Only a few counts were recorded for this clone. Its antigen is not identified. General observations from the study: CMV serostatus was the sole immune exposure data available. It was reported that TCR beta sequences correctly inferred the HLA-A and HLA-B alleles for most subjects. The study flagged around 160 TCR beta chains as cytomegalovirus-associated.

Amplification used 60 Vbeta primers and 13 Jbeta primers. The protocol was immunoSEQ multiplex PCR, while the TCRdb copy is restricted to in-frame clones and leaves out a portion. Among some 120,000 clones listed, 65% to 90% were seen once. The sample was PBMCs. This clonotype originated in a male donor in good health and CMV-seropositive. This rearrangement joins TRBV7-3 to TRBJ2-5; perhaps TRBD2 as D (5 bases). CDR3 coding DNA: TGTGCCAGCAGCCTGACTATTGAAGAGACCCAGTACTTC. This translates into CASSLTIEETQYF.